This is a list of T cell receptor beta chains from one sample in a study of T cell changes during pregnancy in multiple sclerosis. TCRdb's table, derived via immunoSEQ multiplex PCR, lists solely in-frame clones and lacks some. The data show roughly 93,000 clones, with around 93% seen just once and 0.95% held by the top ten. Sequencing was performed on peripheral blood, taken before pregnancy. The receptors were gathered from a female donor with multiple sclerosis, enrolled in a pregnancy study. Each CDR3 is given with its conserved first and last residue. D genes are given only for firm matches. Rows give clone size only sometimes, using once, few, many, or a class for an expanded clone.

d_gene	v_gene	abundance	j_gene	CDR3aa	CDR3nt
-	TRBV7-9	-	TRBJ1-1	CASSLQGEAEAFF	TGTGCCAGCAGCTTGCAGGGCGAAGCTGAAGCTTTCTTT
-	TRBV7-9	-	TRBJ1-3	CASSAAAGGDNTIYF	TGTGCCAGCAGCGCGGCGGCGGGGGGGGATAACACCATATATTTT
TRBD1	TRBV5-5	-	TRBJ1-1	CASSSPGQGTNTEAFF	TGTGCCAGCAGCTCCCCTGGACAGGGGACGAACACTGAAGCTTTCTTT
-	TRBV4-3	-	TRBJ2-2	CASSQEGESGELFF	TGCGCCAGCAGCCAAGAGGGAGAGTCCGGGGAGCTGTTTTTT
-	TRBV2	few	TRBJ2-1	CASSSRVSSYNEQFF	TGTGCCAGCAGTAGCAGGGTAAGCTCCTACAATGAGCAGTTCTTC
TRBD2	TRBV5-6	-	TRBJ2-1	CASSLKAGLAAYNEQFF	TGTGCCAGCAGCTTAAAAGCGGGACTAGCGGCCTACAATGAGCAGTTCTTC
-	TRBV7-9	-	TRBJ1-2	CASSLAQSPGGGYTF	TGTGCCAGCAGCTTAGCGCAGAGTCCTGGCGGTGGCTACACCTTC
-	TRBV18	-	TRBJ2-7	CASSPGGAPSYEQYF	TGTGCCAGCTCACCTGGAGGGGCCCCTTCCTACGAGCAGTACTTC
TRBD2	TRBV7-3	-	TRBJ2-1	CASSPGLTDEQFF	TGTGCCAGCAGCCCGGGACTAACGGACGAGCAGTTCTTC
TRBD1	TRBV7-9	-	TRBJ2-1	CASSTHRGTSYNEQFF	TGTGCCAGCAGCACCCACAGGGGAACCTCCTACAATGAGCAGTTCTTC
-	TRBV7-2	-	TRBJ1-4	CASSRKGGGNEKLFF	TGTGCCAGCAGCCGCAAGGGAGGTGGGAATGAAAAACTGTTTTTT
TRBD2	TRBV10-3	-	TRBJ2-1	CAISEGLANEQFF	TGTGCCATCAGTGAGGGACTAGCCAATGAGCAGTTCTTC
-	TRBV28	-	TRBJ1-5	CASSLRSGHQPQHF	TGTGCCAGCAGTTTACGGTCAGGCCATCAGCCCCAGCATTTT
TRBD2	TRBV9	-	TRBJ2-3	CASSVDAGGMNTQYF	TGTGCCAGCAGCGTAGATGCGGGAGGCATGAATACGCAGTATTTT
-	TRBV2	-	TRBJ1-5	CASTLHGTNGQPQHF	TGTGCCAGCACTTTACACGGGACAAACGGTCAGCCCCAGCATTTT
-	TRBV30	-	TRBJ1-1	CAWSVETSVEAFF	TGTGCCTGGAGTGTTGAGACTTCAGTCGAAGCTTTCTTT
TRBD2	TRBV13	-	TRBJ2-7	CASSLTGGTAYEQYF	TGTGCCAGCAGCTTAACGGGAGGGACCGCCTACGAGCAGTACTTC
-	TRBV9	-	TRBJ1-6	CASSTELRDSPLHF	TGTGCCAGCAGCACCGAGTTGAGGGATTCACCCCTCCACTTT
-	TRBV2	once	TRBJ1-5	CASSLSSRYQPQHF	TGTGCCAGCAGTCTCTCGAGCAGGTATCAGCCCCAGCATTTT
-	TRBV19	-	TRBJ1-2	CASSPGTSYYGYTF	TGTGCCAGTAGCCCCGGGACTTCTTACTATGGCTACACCTTC
TRBD1	TRBV6-6	-	TRBJ1-5	CASCDRADQPQHF	TGTGCCAGCTGCGACAGGGCCGATCAGCCCCAGCATTTT
TRBD1	TRBV5-1	-	TRBJ1-4	CASSLQGTNEKLFF	TGCGCCAGCAGCTTACAGGGGACAAATGAAAAACTGTTTTTT
-	TRBV5-1	-	TRBJ1-2	CASSHGIANYGYTF	TGCGCCAGCTCCCACGGGATAGCTAACTATGGCTACACCTTC
-	TRBV30	-	TRBJ2-1	CAWSKGGGYNEQFF	TGTGCCTGGAGTAAGGGTGGGGGGTACAATGAGCAGTTCTTC
-	TRBV9	once	TRBJ2-5	CASSPPEEGSAVWETQYF	TGTGCCAGCAGCCCCCCGGAGGAGGGATCGGCCGTTTGGGAGACCCAGTACTTC
-	TRBV6-5	few	TRBJ2-2	CASSYDRYTGELFF	TGTGCCAGCAGTTACGATCGGTACACCGGGGAGCTGTTTTTT
-	TRBV29-1	few	TRBJ1-1	CSVATGSSEAFF	TGCAGCGTAGCAACAGGATCTTCTGAAGCTTTCTTT
-	TRBV20-1	-	TRBJ1-4	CSAGGGEKLFF	TGCAGTGCCGGGGGAGGTGAAAAACTGTTTTTT
-	TRBV18	-	TRBJ2-2	CASSPAQGNTGELFF	TGTGCCAGCTCACCAGCGCAGGGAAACACCGGGGAGCTGTTTTTT
TRBD1	TRBV9	-	TRBJ2-5	CASSEGGQGETQYF	TGTGCCAGCAGCGAGGGGGGACAGGGAGAGACCCAGTACTTC
TRBD2	TRBV11-2	-	TRBJ2-1	CASRRAGGLDEQFF	TGTGCCAGCAGGAGAGCGGGAGGTCTCGATGAGCAGTTCTTC
-	TRBV4-3	-	TRBJ2-7	CASSQDYGLTPRGEQYF	TGCGCCAGCAGCCAAGATTACGGTCTCACCCCACGGGGCGAGCAGTACTTC
TRBD1	TRBV2	few	TRBJ1-5	CASSDDRVLGHSNQPQHF	TGTGCCAGCAGTGATGACAGGGTGCTGGGTCATAGCAATCAGCCCCAGCATTTT
-	TRBV28	-	TRBJ1-2	CASSLPLLYGYTF	TGTGCCAGCAGTCTCCCGTTGCTATATGGCTACACCTTC
-	TRBV30	-	TRBJ2-6	CAWNSGAGGFLSGANVLTF	TGTGCCTGGAATTCGGGGGCCGGGGGGTTCCTCTCTGGGGCCAACGTCCTGACTTTC
-	TRBV4-2	once	TRBJ1-2	CASSQGSGGKDGYTF	TGTGCCAGCAGCCAAGGGTCGGGGGGGAAGGATGGCTACACCTTC
-	TRBV4-3	once	TRBJ2-2	CASSRGRGQTNTGELFF	TGCGCCAGCAGCCGGGGGCGCGGTCAGACGAACACCGGGGAGCTGTTTTTT